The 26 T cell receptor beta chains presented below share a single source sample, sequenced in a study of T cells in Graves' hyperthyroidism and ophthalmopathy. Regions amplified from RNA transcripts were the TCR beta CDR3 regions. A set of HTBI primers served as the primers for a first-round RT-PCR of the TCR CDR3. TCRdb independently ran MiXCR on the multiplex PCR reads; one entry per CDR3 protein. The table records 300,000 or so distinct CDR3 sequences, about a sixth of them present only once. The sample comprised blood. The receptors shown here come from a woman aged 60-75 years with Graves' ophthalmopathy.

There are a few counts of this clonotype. CDR3 in amino acids: CASSLDSSSTDTQYF. CDR3 bases: TGCGCCAGCAGCTTGGACAGCTCTAGCACAGATACGCAGTATTTT. The chain employs TRBV5-1 and TRBJ2-3, with D uncertain. Trimming removed 0 bases at V and 0 bases at J, with 8 bases between. This CDR3 is built from 15 residues. Germline V gene sequence: CDR1 SGHRS, CDR2 YFSETQ.

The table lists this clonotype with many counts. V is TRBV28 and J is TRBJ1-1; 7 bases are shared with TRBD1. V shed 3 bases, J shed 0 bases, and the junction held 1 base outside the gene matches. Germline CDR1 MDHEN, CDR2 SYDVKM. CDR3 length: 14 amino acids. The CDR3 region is CASSFRGLNTEAFF. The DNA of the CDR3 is TGTGCCAGCAGTTTCAGGGGGTTGAACACTGAAGCTTTCTTT.

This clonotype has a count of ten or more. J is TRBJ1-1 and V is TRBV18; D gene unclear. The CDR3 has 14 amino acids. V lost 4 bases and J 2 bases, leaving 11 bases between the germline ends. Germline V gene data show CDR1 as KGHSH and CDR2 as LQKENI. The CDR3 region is CASSRTNGNTEAFF. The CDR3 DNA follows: TGTGCCAGCTCACGAACGAATGGAAACACTGAAGCTTTCTTT.

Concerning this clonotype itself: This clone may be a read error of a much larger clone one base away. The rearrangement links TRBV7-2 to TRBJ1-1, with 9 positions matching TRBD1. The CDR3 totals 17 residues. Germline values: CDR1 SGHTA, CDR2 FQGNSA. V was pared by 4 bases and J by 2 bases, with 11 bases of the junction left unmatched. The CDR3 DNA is TGTGCCAGCAGCTACTACGGGGGGACAGGGTACAACACTGAAGCTTTCTTT. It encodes CASSYYGGTGYNTEAFF.

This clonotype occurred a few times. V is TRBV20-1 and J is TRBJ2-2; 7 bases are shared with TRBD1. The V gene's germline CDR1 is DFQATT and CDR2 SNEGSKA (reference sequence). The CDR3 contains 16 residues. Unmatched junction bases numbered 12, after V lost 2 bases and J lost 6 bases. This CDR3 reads CSARHRGVGLAGELFF. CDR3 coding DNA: TGCAGTGCTAGACACAGGGGAGTGGGTTTAGCCGGGGAGCTGTTTTTT.

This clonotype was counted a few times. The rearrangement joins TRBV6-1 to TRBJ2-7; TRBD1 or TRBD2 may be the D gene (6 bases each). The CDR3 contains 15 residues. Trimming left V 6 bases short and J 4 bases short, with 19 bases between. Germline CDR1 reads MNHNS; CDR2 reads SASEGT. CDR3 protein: CASRAHEGGRYEQYF. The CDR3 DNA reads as TGTGCCAGCAGGGCACACGAGGGGGGTAGATACGAGCAGTACTTC.

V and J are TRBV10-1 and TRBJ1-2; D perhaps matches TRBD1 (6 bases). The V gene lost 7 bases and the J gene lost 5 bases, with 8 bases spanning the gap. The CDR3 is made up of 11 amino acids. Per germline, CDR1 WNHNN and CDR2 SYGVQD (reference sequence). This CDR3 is CASTTGYGYTF. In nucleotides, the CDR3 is TGCGCCAGCACCACAGGGTATGGCTACACCTTC.

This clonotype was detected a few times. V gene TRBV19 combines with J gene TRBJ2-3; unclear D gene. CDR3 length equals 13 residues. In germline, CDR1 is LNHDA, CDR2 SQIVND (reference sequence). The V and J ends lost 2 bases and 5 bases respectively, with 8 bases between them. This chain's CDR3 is CASSIPMEDTQYF. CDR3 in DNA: TGTGCCAGTAGTATACCCATGGAAGATACGCAGTATTTT. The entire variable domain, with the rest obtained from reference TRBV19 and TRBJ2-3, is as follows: DGGITQSPKYLFRKEGQNVTLSCEQNLNHDAMYWYRQDPGQGLRLIYYSQIVNDFQKGDIAEGYSVSREKKESFPLTVTSAQKNPTAFYLCASSIPMEDTQYFGPGTRLTVL.

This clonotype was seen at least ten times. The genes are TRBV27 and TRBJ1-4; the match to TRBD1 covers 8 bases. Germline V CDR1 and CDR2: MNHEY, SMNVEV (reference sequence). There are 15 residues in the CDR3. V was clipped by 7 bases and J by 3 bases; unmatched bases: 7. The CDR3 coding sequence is TGTGCCAGCAATGCGCAGGGGGCAGCTAATGAAAAACTGTTTTTT. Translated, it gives CASNAQGAANEKLFF. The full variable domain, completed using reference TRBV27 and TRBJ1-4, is EAQVTQNPRYLITVTGKKLTVTCSQNMNHEYMSWYRQDPGLGLRQIYYSMNVEVTDKGDVPEGYKVSRKEKRNFPLILESPSPNQTSLYFCASNAQGAANEKLFFGSGTQLSVL.

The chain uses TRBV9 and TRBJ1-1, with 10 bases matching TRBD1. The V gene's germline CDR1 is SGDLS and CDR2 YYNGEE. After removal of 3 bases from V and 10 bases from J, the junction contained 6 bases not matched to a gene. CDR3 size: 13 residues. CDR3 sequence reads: CASSASGTGVAFF. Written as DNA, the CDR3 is TGTGCCAGCAGCGCGAGCGGGACAGGGGTAGCTTTCTTT.

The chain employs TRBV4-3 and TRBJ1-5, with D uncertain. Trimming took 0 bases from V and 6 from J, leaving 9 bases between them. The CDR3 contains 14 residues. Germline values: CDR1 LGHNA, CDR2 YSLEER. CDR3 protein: CASSQDTRGQPQHF. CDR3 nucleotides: TGCGCCAGCAGCCAAGATACCCGAGGTCAGCCCCAGCATTTT.

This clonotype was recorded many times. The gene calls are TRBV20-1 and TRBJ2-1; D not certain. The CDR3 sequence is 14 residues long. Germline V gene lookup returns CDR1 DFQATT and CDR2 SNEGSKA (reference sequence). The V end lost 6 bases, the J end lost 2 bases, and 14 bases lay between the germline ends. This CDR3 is CSAQEGGTYNEQFF. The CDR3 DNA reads TGCAGTGCCCAGGAAGGCGGAACCTACAATGAGCAGTTCTTC.

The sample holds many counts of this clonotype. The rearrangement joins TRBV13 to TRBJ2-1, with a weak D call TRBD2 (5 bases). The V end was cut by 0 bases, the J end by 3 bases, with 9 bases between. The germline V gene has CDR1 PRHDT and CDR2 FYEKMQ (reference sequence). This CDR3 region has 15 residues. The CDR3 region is CASSLGGEGYNEQFF. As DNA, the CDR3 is TGTGCCAGCAGCTTAGGGGGAGAAGGCTACAATGAGCAGTTCTTC.

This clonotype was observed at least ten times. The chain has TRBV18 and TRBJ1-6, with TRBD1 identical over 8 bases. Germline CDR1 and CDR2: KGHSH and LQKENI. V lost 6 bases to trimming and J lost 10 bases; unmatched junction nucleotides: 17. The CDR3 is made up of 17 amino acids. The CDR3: CASSPRSLSDRDSPLHF. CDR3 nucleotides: TGTGCCAGCTCGCCGCGGTCCTTATCGGACAGGGACTCACCCCTCCACTTT.

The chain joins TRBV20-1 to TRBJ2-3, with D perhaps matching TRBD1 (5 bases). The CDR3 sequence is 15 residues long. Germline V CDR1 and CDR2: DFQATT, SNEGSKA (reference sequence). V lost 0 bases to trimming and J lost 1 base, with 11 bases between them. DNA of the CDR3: TGCAGTGCTAGAGAATTTGTAGGGGGCACAGATACGCAGTATTTT. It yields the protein CSAREFVGGTDTQYF.

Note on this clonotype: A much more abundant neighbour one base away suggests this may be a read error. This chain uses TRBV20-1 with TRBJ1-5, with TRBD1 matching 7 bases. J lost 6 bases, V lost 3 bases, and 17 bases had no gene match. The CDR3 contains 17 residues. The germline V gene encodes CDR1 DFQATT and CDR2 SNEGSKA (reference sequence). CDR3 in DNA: TGCAGTGCTAGGGTCGGGACAGAGGCGGGAAACGGTCAGCCCCAGCATTTT. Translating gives CSARVGTEAGNGQPQHF.

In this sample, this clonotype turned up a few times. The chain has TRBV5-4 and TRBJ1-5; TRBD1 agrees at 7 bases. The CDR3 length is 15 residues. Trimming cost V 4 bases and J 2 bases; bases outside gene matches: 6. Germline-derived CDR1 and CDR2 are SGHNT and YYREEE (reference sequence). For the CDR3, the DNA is TGTGCCAGCAGCCGACAGGGAGGCGGCAATCAGCCCCAGCATTTT. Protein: CASSRQGGGNQPQHF. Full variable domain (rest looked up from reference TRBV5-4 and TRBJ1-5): ETGVTQSPTHLIKTRGQQVTLRCSSQSGHNTVSWYQQALGQGPQFIFQYYREEENGRGNFPPRFSGLQFPNYSSELNVNALELDDSALYLCASSRQGGGNQPQHFGDGTRLSIL.

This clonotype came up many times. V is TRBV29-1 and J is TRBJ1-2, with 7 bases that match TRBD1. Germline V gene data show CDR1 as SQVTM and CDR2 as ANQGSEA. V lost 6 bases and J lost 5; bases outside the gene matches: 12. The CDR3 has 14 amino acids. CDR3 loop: CSVEQGWDWYGYTF. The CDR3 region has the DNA TGCAGCGTGGAACAGGGGTGGGATTGGTATGGCTACACCTTC.

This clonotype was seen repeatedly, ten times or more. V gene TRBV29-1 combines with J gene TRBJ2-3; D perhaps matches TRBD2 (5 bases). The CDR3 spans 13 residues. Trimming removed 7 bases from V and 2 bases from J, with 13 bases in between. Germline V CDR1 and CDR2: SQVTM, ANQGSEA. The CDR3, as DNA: TGCAGCGGGACTGGAATAGACACAGATACGCAGTATTTT. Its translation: CSGTGIDTDTQYF.

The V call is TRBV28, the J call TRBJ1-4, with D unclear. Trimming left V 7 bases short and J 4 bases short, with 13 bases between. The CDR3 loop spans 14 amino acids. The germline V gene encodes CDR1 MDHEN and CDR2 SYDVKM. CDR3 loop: CASTPRVYNEKLFF. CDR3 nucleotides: TGTGCCAGCACCCCCCGTGTCTATAATGAAAAACTGTTTTTT.

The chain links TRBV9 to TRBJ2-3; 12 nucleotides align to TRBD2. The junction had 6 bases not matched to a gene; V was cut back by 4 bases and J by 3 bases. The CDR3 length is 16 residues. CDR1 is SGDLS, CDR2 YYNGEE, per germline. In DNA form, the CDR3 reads TGTGCCAGCAGCTTCCTAGCGGGAGGGCCTACAGATACGCAGTATTTT. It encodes CASSFLAGGPTDTQYF.

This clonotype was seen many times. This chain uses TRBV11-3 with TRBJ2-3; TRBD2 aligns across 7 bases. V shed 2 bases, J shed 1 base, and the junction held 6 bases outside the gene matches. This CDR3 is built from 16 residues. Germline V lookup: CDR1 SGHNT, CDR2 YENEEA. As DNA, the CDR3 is TGTGCCAGCAGCTTACACAAGCGGGAAGGCACAGATACGCAGTATTTT. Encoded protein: CASSLHKREGTDTQYF.

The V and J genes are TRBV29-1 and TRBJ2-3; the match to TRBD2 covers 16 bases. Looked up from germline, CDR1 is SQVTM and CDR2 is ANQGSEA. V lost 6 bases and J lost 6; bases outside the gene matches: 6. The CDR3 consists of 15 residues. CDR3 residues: CSVGTSGRAADTQYF. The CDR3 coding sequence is TGCAGCGTCGGGACTAGCGGGAGGGCCGCTGATACGCAGTATTTT.

The CDR3 bases are TGTGCCACCAGCAGACAGAGGGAAGGGGTGATGCAGTACTTC. This translates into CATSRQREGVMQYF. The rearrangement joins TRBV15 to TRBJ2-7; D could derive from TRBD1 or TRBD2 (5 bases each). Germline lookup yields CDR1 LNHNV and CDR2 YYDKDF (reference sequence). V dropped 2 bases and J dropped 9 bases, with 17 bases sitting between them. The CDR3 has 14 amino acids.

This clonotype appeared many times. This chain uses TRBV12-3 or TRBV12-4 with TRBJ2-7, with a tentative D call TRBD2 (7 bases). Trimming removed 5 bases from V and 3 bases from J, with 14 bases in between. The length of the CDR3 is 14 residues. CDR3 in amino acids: CASSRGGDVYEQYF. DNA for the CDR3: TGTGCCAGCAGTCGAGGGGGGGACGTCTACGAGCAGTACTTC.

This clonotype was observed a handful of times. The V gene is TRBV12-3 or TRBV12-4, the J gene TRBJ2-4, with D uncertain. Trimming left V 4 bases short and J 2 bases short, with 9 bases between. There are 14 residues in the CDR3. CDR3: CASSSITPKNIQYF. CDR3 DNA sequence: TGTGCCAGCAGTTCAATAACCCCCAAAAACATTCAGTACTTC.